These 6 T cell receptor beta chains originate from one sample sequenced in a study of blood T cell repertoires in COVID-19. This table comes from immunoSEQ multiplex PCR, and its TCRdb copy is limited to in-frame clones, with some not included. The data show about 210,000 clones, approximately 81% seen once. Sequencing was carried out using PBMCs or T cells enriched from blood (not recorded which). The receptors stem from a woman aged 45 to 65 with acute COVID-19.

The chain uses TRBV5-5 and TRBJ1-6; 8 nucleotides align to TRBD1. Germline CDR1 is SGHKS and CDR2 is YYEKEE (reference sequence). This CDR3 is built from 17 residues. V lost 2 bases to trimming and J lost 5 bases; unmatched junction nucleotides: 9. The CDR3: CASSLTDRVSNNSPLHF. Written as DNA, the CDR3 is TGTGCCAGCAGCTTAACGGACAGGGTCTCTAATAATTCACCCCTCCACTTT.

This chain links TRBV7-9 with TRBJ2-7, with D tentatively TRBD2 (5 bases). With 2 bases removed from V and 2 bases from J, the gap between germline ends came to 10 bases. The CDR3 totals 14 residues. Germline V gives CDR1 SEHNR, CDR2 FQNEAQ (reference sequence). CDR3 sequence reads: CASSLRAGTYEQYF. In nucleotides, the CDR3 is TGTGCCAGCAGCTTAAGGGCCGGGACCTACGAGCAGTACTTC.

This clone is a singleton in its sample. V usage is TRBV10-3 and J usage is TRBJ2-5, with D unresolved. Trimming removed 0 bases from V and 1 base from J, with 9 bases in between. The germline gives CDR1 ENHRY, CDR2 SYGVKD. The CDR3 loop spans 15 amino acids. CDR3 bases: TGTGCCATCAGTGAGTCGATACAGACCCAAGAGACCCAGTACTTC. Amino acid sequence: CAISESIQTQETQYF.

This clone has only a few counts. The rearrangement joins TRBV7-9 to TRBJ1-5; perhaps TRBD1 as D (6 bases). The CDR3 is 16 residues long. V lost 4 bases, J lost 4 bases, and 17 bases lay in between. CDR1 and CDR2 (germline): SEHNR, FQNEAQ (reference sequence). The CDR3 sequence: CASSSGAGEGNQPQHF. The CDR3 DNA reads TGTGCCAGCAGCTCAGGGGCAGGGGAAGGGAATCAGCCCCAGCATTTT.

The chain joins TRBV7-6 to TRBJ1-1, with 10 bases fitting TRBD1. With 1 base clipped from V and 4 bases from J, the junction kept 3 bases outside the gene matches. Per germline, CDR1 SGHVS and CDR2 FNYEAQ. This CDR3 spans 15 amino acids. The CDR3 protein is CASSLGTGGTTEAFF. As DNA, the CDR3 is TGTGCCAGCAGCTTAGGGACAGGGGGTACCACTGAAGCTTTCTTT.

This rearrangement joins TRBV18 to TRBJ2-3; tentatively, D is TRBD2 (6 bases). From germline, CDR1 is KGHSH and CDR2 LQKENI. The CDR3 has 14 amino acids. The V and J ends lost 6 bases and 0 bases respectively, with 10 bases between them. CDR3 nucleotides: TGTGCCAGCTCGGACTATCGGAGCACAGATACGCAGTATTTT. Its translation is CASSDYRSTDTQYF.